This T cell receptor beta chain came from a study of shared clonotypes between healthy human individuals. V was cut by 8 bases and J by 10 bases, with 18 bases left in between. The CDR3 loop spans 14 amino acids. Germline V gene lookup returns CDR1 SNHLY and CDR2 FYNNEI. Deep was the level used in running the assay. Repertoires were generated with immunoSEQ multiplex PCR, while TCRdb's copy carries only in-frame clones and drops some. The sample contains millions of clones, approximately 92% of which appear only once. The TCR was taken from a man younger than 30 in good health. This sequence joins TRBV2 and TRBJ1-6; D remains unclear. Sequencing was performed on naive CD4+ T cells sorted from blood. The subset: CD45RA+ positively selected. CDR3 in amino acids: CASQQRRVESPLHF. CDR3 coding DNA: TGTGCCAGCCAGCAGAGAAGGGTGGAATCACCCCTCCACTTT.